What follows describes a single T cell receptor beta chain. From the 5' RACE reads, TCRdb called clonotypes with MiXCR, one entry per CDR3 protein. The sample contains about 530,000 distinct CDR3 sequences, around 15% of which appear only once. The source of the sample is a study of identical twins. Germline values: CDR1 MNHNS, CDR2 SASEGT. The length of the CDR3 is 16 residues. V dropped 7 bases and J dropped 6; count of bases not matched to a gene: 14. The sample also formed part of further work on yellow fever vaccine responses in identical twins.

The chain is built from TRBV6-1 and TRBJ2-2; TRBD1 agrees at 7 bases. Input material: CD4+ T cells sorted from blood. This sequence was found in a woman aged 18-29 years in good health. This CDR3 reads CASTRRMTGQPGELFF. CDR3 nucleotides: TGTGCCAGCACCAGAAGAATGACAGGGCAACCCGGGGAGCTGTTTTTT.